This T cell receptor beta chain was observed in a study of blood T cell repertoires in COVID-19. The CDR3 is made up of 14 amino acids. Per germline, CDR1 SQVTM and CDR2 ANQGSEA. J lost 2 bases, V lost 4 bases, and 6 bases had no gene match. This clone came up once. In the authors' workflow: Scientists estimated how many nucleated cells there were by amplifying reference gene primers. Measured with immunoSEQ multiplex PCR; TCRdb has only the in-frame clones, and not every one. V and J calls plus clone size are reproduced from that table; the DNA served to infer D and trimming. The sample contains about 200,000 clones, roughly 81% of which appear only once.

The rearrangement uses TRBV29-1 and TRBJ2-3, with 7 bases lining up with TRBD1. The receptor comes from a woman older than 75 with acute or convalescent COVID-19. The specimen was peripheral blood. The CDR3 loop is CSVGSGGPTDTQYF. In DNA, the CDR3 is TGCAGCGTTGGGTCAGGGGGACCCACAGATACGCAGTATTTT.